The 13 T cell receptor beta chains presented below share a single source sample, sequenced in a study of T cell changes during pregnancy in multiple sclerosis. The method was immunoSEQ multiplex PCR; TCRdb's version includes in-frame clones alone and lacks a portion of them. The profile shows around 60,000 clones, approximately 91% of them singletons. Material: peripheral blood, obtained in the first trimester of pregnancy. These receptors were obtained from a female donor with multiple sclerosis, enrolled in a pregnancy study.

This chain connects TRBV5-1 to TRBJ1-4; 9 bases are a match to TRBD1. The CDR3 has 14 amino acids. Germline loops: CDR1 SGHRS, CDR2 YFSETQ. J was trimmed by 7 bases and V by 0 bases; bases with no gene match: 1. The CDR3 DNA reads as TGCGCCAGCAGCTTGGGACAGGGGGTTGAAAAACTGTTTTTT. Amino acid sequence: CASSLGQGVEKLFF.

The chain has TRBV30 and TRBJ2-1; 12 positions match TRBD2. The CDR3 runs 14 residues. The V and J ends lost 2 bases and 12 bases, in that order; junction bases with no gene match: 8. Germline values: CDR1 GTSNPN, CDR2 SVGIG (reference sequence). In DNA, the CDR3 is TGTGCCTGGAGTCGTCTAGCGGGAGGGGGACTGCAGTTCTTC. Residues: CAWSRLAGGGLQFF.

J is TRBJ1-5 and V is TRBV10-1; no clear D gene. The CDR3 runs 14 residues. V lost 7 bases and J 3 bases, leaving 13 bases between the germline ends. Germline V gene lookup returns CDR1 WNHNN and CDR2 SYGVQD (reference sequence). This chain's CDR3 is CASTVLGPNQPQHF. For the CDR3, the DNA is TGCGCCAGCACGGTTCTTGGTCCCAATCAGCCCCAGCATTTT.

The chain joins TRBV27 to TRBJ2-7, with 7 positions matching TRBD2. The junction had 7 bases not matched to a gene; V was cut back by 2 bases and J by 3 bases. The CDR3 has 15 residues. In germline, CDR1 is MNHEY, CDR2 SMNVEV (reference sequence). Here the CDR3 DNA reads TGTGCCAGCAGTTTACGGCTAGCGGACTACTACGAGCAGTACTTC. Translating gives CASSLRLADYYEQYF.

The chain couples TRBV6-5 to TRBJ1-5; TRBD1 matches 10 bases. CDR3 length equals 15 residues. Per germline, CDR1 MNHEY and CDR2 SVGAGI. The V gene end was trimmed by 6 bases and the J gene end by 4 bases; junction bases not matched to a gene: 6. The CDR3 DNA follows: TGTGCCAGCAGAACCGGGACAGGGGTGAATCAGCCCCAGCATTTT. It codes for CASRTGTGVNQPQHF.

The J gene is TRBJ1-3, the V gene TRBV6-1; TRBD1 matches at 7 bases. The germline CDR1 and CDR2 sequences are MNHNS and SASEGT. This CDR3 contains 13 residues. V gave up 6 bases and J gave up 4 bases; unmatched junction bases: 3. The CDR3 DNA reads TGTGCCAGCAGGCTGGGACAGGGAAACACCATATATTTT. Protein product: CASRLGQGNTIYF.

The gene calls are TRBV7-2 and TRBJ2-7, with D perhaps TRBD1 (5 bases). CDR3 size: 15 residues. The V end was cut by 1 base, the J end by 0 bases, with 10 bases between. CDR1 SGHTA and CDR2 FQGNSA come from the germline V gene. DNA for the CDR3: TGTGCCAGCAGCTTAGGTCAGGGTAGCTCCTACGAGCAGTACTTC. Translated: CASSLGQGSSYEQYF. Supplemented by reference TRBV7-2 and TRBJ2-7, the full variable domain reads GAGVSQSPSNKVTEKGKDVELRCDPISGHTALYWYRQSLGQGLEFLIYFQGNSAPDKSGLPSDRFSAERTGGSVSTLTIQRTQQEDSAVYLCASSLGQGSSYEQYFGPGTRLTVT.

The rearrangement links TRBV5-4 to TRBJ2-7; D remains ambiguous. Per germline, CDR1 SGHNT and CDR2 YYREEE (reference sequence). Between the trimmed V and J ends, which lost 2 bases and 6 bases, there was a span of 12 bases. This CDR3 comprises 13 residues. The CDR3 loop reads CASSFSAVGEQYF. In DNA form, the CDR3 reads TGTGCCAGCAGCTTTAGTGCGGTCGGCGAGCAGTACTTC.

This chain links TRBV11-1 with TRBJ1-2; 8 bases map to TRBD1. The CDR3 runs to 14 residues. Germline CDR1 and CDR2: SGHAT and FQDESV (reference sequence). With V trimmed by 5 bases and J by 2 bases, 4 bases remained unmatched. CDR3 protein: CASSPGQGNYGYTF. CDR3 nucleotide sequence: TGTGCCAGCAGCCCCGGACAGGGAAACTATGGCTACACCTTC.

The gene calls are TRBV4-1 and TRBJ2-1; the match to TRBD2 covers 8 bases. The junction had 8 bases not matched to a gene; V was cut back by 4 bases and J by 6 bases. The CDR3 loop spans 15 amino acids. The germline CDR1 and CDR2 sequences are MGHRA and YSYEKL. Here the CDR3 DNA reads TGCGCCAGCAGCCTAGCGGGATACGGCGGCAATGAGCAGTTCTTC. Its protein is CASSLAGYGGNEQFF.

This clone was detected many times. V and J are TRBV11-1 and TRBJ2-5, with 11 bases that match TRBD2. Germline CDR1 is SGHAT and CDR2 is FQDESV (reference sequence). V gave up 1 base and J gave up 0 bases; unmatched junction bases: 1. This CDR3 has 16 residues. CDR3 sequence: CASSLGTSGYQETQYF. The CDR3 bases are TGTGCCAGCAGCTTAGGGACTAGCGGGTACCAAGAGACCCAGTACTTC.

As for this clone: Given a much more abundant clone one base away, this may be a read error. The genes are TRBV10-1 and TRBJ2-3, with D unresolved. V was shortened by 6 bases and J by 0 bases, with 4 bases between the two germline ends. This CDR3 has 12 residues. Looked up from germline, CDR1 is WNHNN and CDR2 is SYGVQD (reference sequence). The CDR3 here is CASSSSTDTQYF. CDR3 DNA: TGCGCCAGCAGCTCTAGCACAGATACGCAGTATTTT.

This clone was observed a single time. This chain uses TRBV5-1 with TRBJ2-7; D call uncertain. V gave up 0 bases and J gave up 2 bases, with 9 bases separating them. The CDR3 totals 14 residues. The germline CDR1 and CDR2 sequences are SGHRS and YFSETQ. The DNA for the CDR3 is TGCGCCAGCAGCTTGGATCCAGGTCCCTACGAGCAGTACTTC. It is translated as CASSLDPGPYEQYF.